The sequence of this T cell receptor (beta chain) was determined in a study of a mutant IDH1 vaccine in newly diagnosed glioma. Across the study: The study started vaccination 4-6 weeks after radiotherapy alone, or with temozolomide cycles. Study-wide points: There were vaccine-induced immune responses in just under 95% of the patients. Seemingly, top peripheral T cell clonotype changes bore no relation to pseudoprogression.

In regard to this clone: Its antigen is unknown.

Assay: immunoSEQ multiplex PCR; the TCRdb copy retains only in-frame clones and omits some. The sample contains tens of thousands of clones, 85% to 90% of which appear only once. Time point meaning: week 11, during vaccination. Doses comprised 300 ug of mutant IDH1 20-mer peptide each, plus topical imiquimod. CDR3 length: 10 residues. The V end was cut by 6 bases, the J end by 7 bases, with 7 bases between. The germline V gene has CDR1 DFQATT and CDR2 SNEGSKA (reference sequence). The TCR was taken from a man in his late teens or twenties with glioma. Sequenced here: PBMCs, sampled from a glioma patient whose treatment included an IDH1 peptide vaccine. The V call is TRBV20-1, the J call TRBJ1-5, with D uncertain. In nucleotides, the CDR3 is TGCAGTGCCGGTCGACAGCCCCAGCATTTT. Residues: CSAGRQPQHF.